The T cell receptor beta chain under discussion was sequenced for a study of blood T cell repertoires in COVID-19. Study background: Donors in the United States, Italy and Spain gave samples during acute or convalescent COVID-19.

Original processing methods: Nucleated cell number was recorded as an estimate derived from reference gene primer amplification. Only in-frame clones appear in the TCRdb table, and some are missing; sequencing was by immunoSEQ multiplex PCR. The DNA was the basis for D and trimming; V, J and clone size are from that table. The sample has about 250,000 clones; almost 85% are singletons. The sample taken for sequencing was peripheral blood. This TCR was sampled from a man aged 50 to 60 with acute or convalescent COVID-19.

The CDR3 is CASSSPRQVSYEQYF. Written as DNA, the CDR3 is TGTGCCAGCAGTTCCCCCAGACAGGTGAGCTACGAGCAGTACTTC. The rearrangement uses TRBV28 and TRBJ2-7, with D possibly matching TRBD1 (6 bases). Per germline, CDR1 MDHEN and CDR2 SYDVKM. The V and J ends lost 4 bases and 3 bases respectively, with 16 bases between them. The CDR3 spans 15 residues.